The present T cell receptor (beta chain) was sequenced within a study of T cell changes during pregnancy in multiple sclerosis. From germline, CDR1 is LNHDA and CDR2 SQIVND (reference sequence). The length of the CDR3 is 16 residues. After removal of 5 bases from V and 0 bases from J, the junction contained 9 bases not matched to a gene. Produced via immunoSEQ multiplex PCR; TCRdb's table is partial and in-frame only. The sample records 55,000 to 65,000 clones, roughly 95% being singletons. The source of this sequence is a female donor with multiple sclerosis, enrolled in a pregnancy study. The sample consisted of CD4+ T cells from peripheral blood mononuclear cells, taken before pregnancy. This chain connects TRBV19 to TRBJ2-7; TRBD2 agrees at 8 bases. This CDR3 is CASSAEAGVVSYEQYF. The CDR3 coding sequence is TGTGCCAGTAGTGCAGAAGCGGGAGTGGTCTCCTACGAGCAGTACTTC. Variable domain in full (rest from reference TRBV19 and TRBJ2-7): DGGITQSPKYLFRKEGQNVTLSCEQNLNHDAMYWYRQDPGQGLRLIYYSQIVNDFQKGDIAEGYSVSREKKESFPLTVTSAQKNPTAFYLCASSAEAGVVSYEQYFGPGTRLTVT.